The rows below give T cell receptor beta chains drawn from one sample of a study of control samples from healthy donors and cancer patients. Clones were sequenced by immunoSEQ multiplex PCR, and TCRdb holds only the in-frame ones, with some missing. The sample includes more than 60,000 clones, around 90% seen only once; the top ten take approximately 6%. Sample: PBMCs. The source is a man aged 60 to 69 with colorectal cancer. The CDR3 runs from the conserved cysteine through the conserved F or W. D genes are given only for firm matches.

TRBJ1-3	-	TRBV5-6	CASSLWGAAGNTIYF	TGTGCCAGCAGCTTATGGGGGGCGGCTGGAAACACCATATATTTT
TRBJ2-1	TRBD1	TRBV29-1	CSVGRGFSYNEQFF	TGCAGCGTGGGCAGGGGGTTCTCCTACAATGAGCAGTTCTTC
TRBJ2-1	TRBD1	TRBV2	CASIPGGNEQFF	TGTGCCAGCATCCCAGGGGGCAATGAGCAGTTCTTC
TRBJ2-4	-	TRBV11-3	CASSLWELQLAKNIQYF	TGTGCCAGCAGCTTATGGGAGCTCCAACTAGCCAAAAACATTCAGTACTTC
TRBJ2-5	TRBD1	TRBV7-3	CASSLTGTGVETQYF	TGTGCCAGCAGCTTAACTGGGACAGGGGTAGAGACCCAGTACTTC
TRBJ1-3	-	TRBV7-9	CASRGISGNTIYF	TGTGCCAGCAGAGGTATCTCTGGAAACACCATATATTTT
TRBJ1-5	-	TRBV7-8	CASSLGSGFKQPQHF	TGTGCCAGCAGCTTAGGCTCTGGTTTTAAGCAGCCCCAGCATTTT
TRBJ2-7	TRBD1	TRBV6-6	CASSYWDRAHEQYF	TGTGCCAGCAGTTATTGGGACAGGGCCCACGAGCAGTACTTC
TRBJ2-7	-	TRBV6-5	CASSFTTVAYEQYF	TGTGCCAGCAGTTTCACGACAGTTGCGTACGAGCAGTACTTC
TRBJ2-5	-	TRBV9	CASSQQGQETQYF	TGTGCCAGCAGCCAACAGGGTCAAGAGACCCAGTACTTC